Below, 3 T cell receptor beta chains from the same sample are listed, as sequenced in a study of cytomegalovirus exposure and HLA in healthy donors. PCR used 60 Vbeta primers and 13 Jbeta primers. Libraries were prepared by immunoSEQ multiplex PCR; TCRdb keeps only in-frame clonotypes and omits some of them. This table holds about 190,000 clones, around 80% found once. Sequences were obtained from PBMCs. The receptors were gathered from a woman younger than 35 in good health and CMV-seronegative.

The chain uses TRBV5-4 and TRBJ1-2; TRBD1 is a possible D gene (5 bases). Germline values: CDR1 SGHNT, CDR2 YYREEE (reference sequence). This CDR3 is 15 amino acids long. Trimming left V 2 bases short and J 0 bases short, with 11 bases between. As DNA, the CDR3 is TGTGCCAGCAGCTTCGGGACTGCAGCTAACTATGGCTACACCTTC. Translated: CASSFGTAANYGYTF.

This chain joins TRBV7-2 and TRBJ2-2; D might be TRBD1 (6 bases). In germline, CDR1 is SGHTA, CDR2 FQGNSA. Trimming shortened V by 5 bases and J by 4 bases, and 14 bases separated the two germline ends. CDR3 length: 15 residues. CDR3: CASSQNRVGTGELFF. The CDR3 DNA reads as TGTGCCAGCAGCCAGAACAGGGTTGGCACCGGGGAGCTGTTTTTT.

This clone was recorded only once. V usage is TRBV11-3 and J usage is TRBJ2-3; TRBD2 matches 9 bases. CDR1 is SGHNT, CDR2 YENEEA, per germline. V dropped 5 bases and J dropped 6; count of bases not matched to a gene: 12. The CDR3 is 16 amino acids. The CDR3 region is CASSNSGGGRFDTQYF. CDR3 sequence (DNA): TGTGCCAGCAGCAATAGCGGGGGTGGTCGTTTTGATACGCAGTATTTT.